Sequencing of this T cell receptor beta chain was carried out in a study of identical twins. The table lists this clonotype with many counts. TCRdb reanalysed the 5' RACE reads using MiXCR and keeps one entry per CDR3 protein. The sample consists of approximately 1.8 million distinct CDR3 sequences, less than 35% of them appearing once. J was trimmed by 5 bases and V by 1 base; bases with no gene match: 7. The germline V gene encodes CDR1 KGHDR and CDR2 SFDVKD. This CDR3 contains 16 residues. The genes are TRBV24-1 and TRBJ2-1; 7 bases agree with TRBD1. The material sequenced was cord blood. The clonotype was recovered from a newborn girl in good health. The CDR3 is CATSDFRDSRDNEQFF. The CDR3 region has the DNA TGTGCCACCAGTGATTTCCGGGACAGTCGCGACAATGAGCAGTTCTTC.